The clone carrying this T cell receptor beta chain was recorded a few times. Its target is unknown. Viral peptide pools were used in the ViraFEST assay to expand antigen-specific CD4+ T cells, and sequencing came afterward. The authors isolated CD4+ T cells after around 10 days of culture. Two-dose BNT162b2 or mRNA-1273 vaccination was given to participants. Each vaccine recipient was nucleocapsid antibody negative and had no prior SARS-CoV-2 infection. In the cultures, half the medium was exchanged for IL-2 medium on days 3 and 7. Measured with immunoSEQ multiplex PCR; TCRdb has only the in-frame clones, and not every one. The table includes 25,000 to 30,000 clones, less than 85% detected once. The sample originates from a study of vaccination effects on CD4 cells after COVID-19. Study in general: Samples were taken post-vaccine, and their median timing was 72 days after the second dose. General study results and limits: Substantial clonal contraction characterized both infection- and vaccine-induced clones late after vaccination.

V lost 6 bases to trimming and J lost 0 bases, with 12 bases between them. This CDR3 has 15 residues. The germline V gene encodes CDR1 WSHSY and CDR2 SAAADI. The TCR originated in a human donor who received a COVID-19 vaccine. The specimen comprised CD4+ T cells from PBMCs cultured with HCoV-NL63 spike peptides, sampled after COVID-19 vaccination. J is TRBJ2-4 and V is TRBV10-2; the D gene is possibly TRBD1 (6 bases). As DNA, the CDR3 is TGCGCCAGCAGGAACAGGGACCTAGCCAAAAACATTCAGTACTTC. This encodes CASRNRDLAKNIQYF.